This record looks at one TCR beta chain sequence and its context. Its target is not known. With 0 bases removed from V and 0 bases from J, the gap between germline ends came to 12 bases. CDR3 size: 16 residues. These data come from a study of cytomegalovirus exposure and HLA in healthy donors. Assay: immunoSEQ multiplex PCR; the TCRdb copy retains only in-frame clones and omits some. The table lists about 140,000 clones, about 90% of them singletons. Study outcomes and limitations: The majority of TCR sequences were rare, yet some public TCRs appeared in many donors.

The sequence came from a man aged 18 to 35 in good health and CMV-seronegative. Specimen: PBMCs. This chain connects TRBV23-1 to TRBJ2-7; D is undetermined. TRBV23-1 has ORF status, its function being uncertain. The DNA for the CDR3 is TGCGCCAGCAGTCAATCGGGCCGCAGCTTCTCCTACGAGCAGTACTTC. Residues: CASSQSGRSFSYEQYF.